Following are 14 T cell receptor beta chains from one sample sequenced in a study of shared clonotypes between healthy human individuals. Here immunoSEQ multiplex PCR was the method, and the copy in TCRdb shows in-frame clones only, minus some. Altogether about 710,000 clones are present, about two thirds being singletons, with the ten largest covering approximately 1.8%. The sequencing input was memory CD4+ T cells sorted from blood. Subset of the sample: CD45RA-negative fraction. The receptors here all came from a woman aged 30 to 39 in good health.

This clone was counted between two and nine times. The same CDR3 is also encoded by other DNA sequences in this sample. This rearrangement joins TRBV5-1 to TRBJ2-3; perhaps TRBD2 as D (7 bases). From germline, CDR1 is SGHRS and CDR2 YFSETQ. V was cut by 0 bases and J by 3 bases, with 11 bases left in between. The CDR3 runs to 15 residues. In DNA, the CDR3 is TGCGCCAGCAGCTTGGCGGGGGGCGGGACAGATACGCAGTATTTT. Its translation is CASSLAGGGTDTQYF.

The chain carries TRBV11-2 and TRBJ2-7; D not certain. CDR1 and CDR2 (germline): SGHAT, FQNNGV. The CDR3 totals 14 residues. Between the trimmed V and J ends, which lost 0 bases and 3 bases, there was a span of 9 bases. The CDR3 here is CASSLEGIHYEQYF. DNA of the CDR3: TGTGCCAGCAGCTTAGAGGGTATCCACTACGAGCAGTACTTC.

The rearrangement links TRBV10-2 to TRBJ2-1; D remains unclear. Germline CDR1 and CDR2: WSHSY and SAAADI. This CDR3 has 15 amino acids. Deletions cut 9 bases from V and 5 bases from J, with 20 bases between. The CDR3 DNA follows: TGCGCCAGGCCTCAGGCTACCCACCCCCACAATGAGCAGTTCTTC. It codes for CARPQATHPHNEQFF.

This clone was picked up a small number of times. The gene calls are TRBV5-1 and TRBJ2-3; 10 bases match TRBD2. The CDR3 contains 16 residues. Trimming removed 4 bases from V and 6 bases from J; junction bases left unmatched: 11. Germline-derived CDR1 and CDR2 are SGHRS and YFSETQ. This CDR3 reads CASSRGASGRGDTQYF. CDR3 DNA sequence: TGCGCCAGCAGCCGCGGGGCTAGCGGGAGAGGGGATACGCAGTATTTT.

This sequence joins TRBV6-1 and TRBJ2-3; D is ambiguous. The CDR3 runs 12 residues. Trimming cost V 10 bases and J 2 bases, with 10 bases left between them. Germline V gene lookup returns CDR1 MNHNS and CDR2 SASEGT. CDR3 DNA: TGTGCCACCGGTAGCTCCACAGATACGCAGTATTTT. Translation: CATGSSTDTQYF.

The rearrangement uses TRBV7-6 and TRBJ2-3, with 10 bases aligning to TRBD2. Germline CDR1 SGHVS, CDR2 FNYEAQ. V lost 2 bases, J lost 2 bases, and 13 bases stayed unmatched. This CDR3 is 19 amino acids long. This CDR3 is CASSLHRLLAGAATDTQYF. In DNA, the CDR3 is TGTGCCAGCAGCTTACATCGGCTGCTAGCGGGAGCCGCCACAGATACGCAGTATTTT.

The chain joins TRBV7-9 to TRBJ1-4; 7 bases match TRBD1. Germline CDR1 is SEHNR and CDR2 is FQNEAQ (reference sequence). V lost 1 base and J lost 6; bases outside the gene matches: 8. The CDR3 has 16 amino acids. The CDR3 coding sequence is TGTGCCAGCAGCTTAGTAGGGGGCATCGGGTATGAAAAACTGTTTTTT. Its protein product is CASSLVGGIGYEKLFF.

This clone was recorded a few times. The chain recombines TRBV18 with TRBJ1-5; possible D gene TRBD1, 5 bases. The CDR3 covers 18 residues. Germline CDR1 KGHSH, CDR2 LQKENI. V was shortened by 3 bases and J by 0 bases, with 18 bases between the two germline ends. The CDR3 reads CASSPVEQDRYSNQPQHF. The CDR3 DNA reads as TGTGCCAGCTCACCTGTTGAACAGGACCGCTATAGCAATCAGCCCCAGCATTTT.

The chain links TRBV28 to TRBJ2-1; D possibly uses TRBD1 or TRBD2 (6 bases each). The V end was cut by 6 bases, the J end by 4 bases, with 25 bases between. The germline gives CDR1 MDHEN, CDR2 SYDVKM. The CDR3 length is 18 residues. The CDR3 DNA follows: TGTGCCAGCAGCCCAACCCGGGGGCGGGATGCCGCTTACAATGAGCAGTTCTTC. This sequence encodes CASSPTRGRDAAYNEQFF. The full variable domain, rest sourced from reference TRBV28 and TRBJ2-1, is DVKVTQSSRYLVKRTGEKVFLECVQDMDHENMFWYRQDPGLGLRLIYFSYDVKMKEKGDIPEGYSVSREKKERFSLILESASTNQTSMYLCASSPTRGRDAAYNEQFFGPGTRLTVL.

This clone was counted only a few times. The chain carries TRBV4-2 and TRBJ1-5; 7 positions agree with TRBD1. This CDR3 comprises 16 residues. Looked up from germline, CDR1 is LGHNA and CDR2 is YNFKEQ. Trimming cost V 2 bases and J 2 bases; bases outside gene matches: 6. In DNA, the CDR3 is TGTGCCAGCAGCCAAATAACAGGGGAAGGCAATCAGCCCCAGCATTTT. This gives the protein CASSQITGEGNQPQHF.

The chain recombines TRBV29-1 with TRBJ2-7; weak D call: TRBD1 (6 bases). This CDR3 has 12 amino acids. V was pared by 7 bases and J by 5 bases, with 15 bases between. In germline, CDR1 is SQVTM, CDR2 ANQGSEA. This chain's CDR3 is CSASLRGHEQYF. The CDR3 DNA follows: TGCAGCGCGAGTCTCAGGGGACACGAGCAGTACTTC.

With respect to this clone: The same CDR3 can be traced to other DNA sequences in this sample. The chain recombines TRBV28 with TRBJ2-5; no reliable D call. The germline gives CDR1 MDHEN, CDR2 SYDVKM. This CDR3 has 13 residues. Trimming pared 4 bases from V and 4 bases from J, leaving 10 bases between. The CDR3 DNA is TGTGCCAGCAGTTCGCGAACTCCAGAGACCCAGTACTTC. This encodes CASSSRTPETQYF.

The chain carries TRBV18 and TRBJ2-2, with a possible D match to TRBD2 (5 bases). Trimming stripped 1 base from V and 5 bases from J, with 11 bases between. The germline gives CDR1 KGHSH, CDR2 LQKENI. There are 15 residues in the CDR3. The CDR3 is CASSPLREKTGELFF. The CDR3, as DNA: TGTGCCAGCTCACCACTCCGGGAAAAGACCGGGGAGCTGTTTTTT.

This clone was counted a few times. The rearrangement joins TRBV20-1 to TRBJ2-5; the D is unclear. Looked up from germline, CDR1 is DFQATT and CDR2 is SNEGSKA (reference sequence). This CDR3 has 10 residues. The ends were cut back, 5 bases at V and 4 bases at J, with 5 bases in the middle. The CDR3 region is CSAVRETQYF. DNA of the CDR3: TGCAGTGCTGTACGAGAGACCCAGTACTTC.